The 2 T cell receptor beta chains listed next were all sequenced from one sample in a study of T cells after yellow fever vaccination. TCRdb reanalysed the 5' RACE reads using MiXCR and keeps one entry per CDR3 protein. Among about 550,000 distinct CDR3 sequences, 19% were seen once, and the ten largest hold roughly an eighth. The input for sequencing was PBMCs, taken 15 days after the yellow fever booster vaccination. The receptors here all came from a man under 40 who received the YFV17D yellow fever vaccine.

In its sample, this clonotype was seen a few times. V and J are TRBV20-1 and TRBJ2-1; 10 bases are shared with TRBD2. Germline CDR1 is DFQATT and CDR2 is SNEGSKA (reference sequence). There are 13 residues in the CDR3. J gave up 4 bases and V 5 bases, and 2 bases lay outside the gene matches. The CDR3 DNA reads as TGCAGTGCTGTGACTAGCGGGTACAATGAGCAGTTCTTC. Protein sequence: CSAVTSGYNEQFF.

This rearrangement joins TRBV7-2 to TRBJ2-2; TRBD2 matches at 8 bases. The CDR3 totals 15 residues. Per germline, CDR1 SGHTA and CDR2 FQGNSA. CDR3 protein: CGTRGGGRSSGELFF. CDR3 coding DNA: TGTGGCACGCGGGGAGGCGGGAGGTCCAGCGGGGAGCTGTTTTTT.